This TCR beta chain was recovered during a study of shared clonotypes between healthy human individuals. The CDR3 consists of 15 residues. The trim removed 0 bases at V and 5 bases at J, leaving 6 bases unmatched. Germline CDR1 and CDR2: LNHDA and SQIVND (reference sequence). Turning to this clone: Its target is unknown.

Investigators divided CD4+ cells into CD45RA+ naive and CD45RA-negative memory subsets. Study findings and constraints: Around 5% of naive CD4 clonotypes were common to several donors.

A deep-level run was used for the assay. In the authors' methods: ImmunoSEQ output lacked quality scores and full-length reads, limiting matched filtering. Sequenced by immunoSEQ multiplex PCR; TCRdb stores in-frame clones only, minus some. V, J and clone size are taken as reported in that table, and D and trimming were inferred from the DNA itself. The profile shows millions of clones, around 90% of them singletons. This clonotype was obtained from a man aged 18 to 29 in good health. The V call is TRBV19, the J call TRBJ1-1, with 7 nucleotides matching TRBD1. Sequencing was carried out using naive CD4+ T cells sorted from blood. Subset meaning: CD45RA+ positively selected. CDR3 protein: CASSIEGGPGTEAFF. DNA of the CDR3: TGTGCCAGTAGTATAGAAGGGGGCCCGGGGACTGAAGCTTTCTTT.